This T cell receptor beta chain was captured by sequencing in a study of T cells in Graves' hyperthyroidism and ophthalmopathy. Notes on the study in general: Peripheral blood also featured most of the thyroid clonotypes expanded above 0.001. Before onset, ophthalmopathy was predicted by the model a median roughly 6.8 months earlier.

This clonotype was picked up many times. Its matching antigen is unknown. V lost 4 bases and J lost 3, with 11 bases in between. The germline V gene has CDR1 SNHLY and CDR2 FYNNEI. CDR3 length: 14 residues. From less than 13 ml of fresh peripheral blood, PBMCs were isolated. TCR beta CDR3 region amplification was performed from RNA transcripts. TCR CDR3 underwent first-round RT-PCR with the HTBI primer set. From the multiplex PCR reads, TCRdb called clonotypes with MiXCR, one entry per CDR3 protein. The sample shows about 600,000 distinct CDR3 sequences, 16% of them seen only once. The J gene is TRBJ2-3, the V gene TRBV2, with D perhaps matching TRBD1 or TRBD2 (5 bases each). The TCR was taken from a woman in her thirties or forties with Graves' ophthalmopathy. Sequencing was done on a sample of blood. In DNA form, the CDR3 reads TGTGCCAGCAGTGCAGGGCCGGGAACAGATACGCAGTATTTT. Residues: CASSAGPGTDTQYF.